This T cell receptor (beta chain) is from a study of blood T cell repertoires in COVID-19. This clone was observed once. The CDR3 sequence is 13 residues long. CDR1 SGHRS and CDR2 YFSETQ come from the germline V gene. V lost 4 bases to trimming and J lost 4 bases, with 11 bases between them. Some clones are missing from TCRdb's copy, which holds only in-frame ones; the method was immunoSEQ multiplex PCR. The sample consists of about 230,000 clones, approximately 82% of them appearing once. The rearrangement links TRBV5-1 to TRBJ1-1; D might be TRBD1 (5 bases). The sample taken for sequencing was peripheral blood. This sequence was found in a woman between 70 and 85 years old with active or convalescent COVID-19. CDR3 bases: TGCGCCAGCAGCGTCGGGGGACGCACTGAAGCTTTCTTT. This codes for CASSVGGRTEAFF.